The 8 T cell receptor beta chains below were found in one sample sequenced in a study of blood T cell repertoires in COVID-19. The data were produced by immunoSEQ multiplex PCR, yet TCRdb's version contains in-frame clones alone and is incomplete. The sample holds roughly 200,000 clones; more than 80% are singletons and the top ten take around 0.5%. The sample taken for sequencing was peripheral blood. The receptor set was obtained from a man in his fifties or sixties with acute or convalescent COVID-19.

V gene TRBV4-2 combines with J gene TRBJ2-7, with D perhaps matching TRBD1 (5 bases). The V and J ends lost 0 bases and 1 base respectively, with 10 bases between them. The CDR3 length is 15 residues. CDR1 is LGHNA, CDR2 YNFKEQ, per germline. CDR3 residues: CASSQDLDRSYEQYF. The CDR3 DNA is TGTGCCAGCAGCCAAGATTTAGACAGATCCTACGAGCAGTACTTC.

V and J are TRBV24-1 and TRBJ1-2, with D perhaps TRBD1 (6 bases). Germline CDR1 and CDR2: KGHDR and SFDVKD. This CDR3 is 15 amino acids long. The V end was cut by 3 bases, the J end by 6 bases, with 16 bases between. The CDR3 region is CATSDPSDQGNGYTF. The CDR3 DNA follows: TGTGCCACCAGTGATCCATCGGACCAGGGGAATGGCTACACCTTC.

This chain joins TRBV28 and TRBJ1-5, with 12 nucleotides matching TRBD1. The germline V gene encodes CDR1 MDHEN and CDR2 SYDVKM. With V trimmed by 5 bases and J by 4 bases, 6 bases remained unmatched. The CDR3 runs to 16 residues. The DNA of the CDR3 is TGTGCCAGCAGTCCTCGGGACAGGGGGCTGAATCAGCCCCAGCATTTT. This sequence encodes CASSPRDRGLNQPQHF.

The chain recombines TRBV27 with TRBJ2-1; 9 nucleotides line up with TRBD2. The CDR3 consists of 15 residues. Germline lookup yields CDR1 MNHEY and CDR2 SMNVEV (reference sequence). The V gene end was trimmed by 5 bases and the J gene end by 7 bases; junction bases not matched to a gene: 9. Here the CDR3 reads CASSPSGKARNEQFF. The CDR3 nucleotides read TGTGCCAGCAGTCCTAGCGGGAAAGCTCGGAATGAGCAGTTCTTC.

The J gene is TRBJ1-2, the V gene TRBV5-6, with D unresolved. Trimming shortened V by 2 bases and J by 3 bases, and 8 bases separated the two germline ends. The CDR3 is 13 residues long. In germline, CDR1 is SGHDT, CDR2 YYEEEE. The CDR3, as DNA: TGTGCCAGCAGCTTAAGTGCGGACTATGGCTACACCTTC. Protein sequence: CASSLSADYGYTF.

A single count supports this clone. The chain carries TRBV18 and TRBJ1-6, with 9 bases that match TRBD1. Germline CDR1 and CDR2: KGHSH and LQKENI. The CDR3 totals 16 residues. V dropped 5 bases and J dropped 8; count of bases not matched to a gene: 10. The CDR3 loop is CASSTRTGGADSPLHF. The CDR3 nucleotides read TGTGCCAGCTCAACTAGAACAGGGGGCGCGGATTCACCCCTCCACTTT. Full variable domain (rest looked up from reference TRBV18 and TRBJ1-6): NAGVMQNPRHLVRRRGQEARLRCSPMKGHSHVYWYRQLPEEGLKFMVYLQKENIIDESGMPKERFSAEFPKEGPSILRIQQVVRGDSAAYFCASSTRTGGADSPLHFGNGTRLTVT.

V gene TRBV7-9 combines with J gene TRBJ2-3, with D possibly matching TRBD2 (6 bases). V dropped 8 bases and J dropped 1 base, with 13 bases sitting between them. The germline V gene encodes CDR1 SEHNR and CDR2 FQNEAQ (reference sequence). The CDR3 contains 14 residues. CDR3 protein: CASVRWGGTDTQYF. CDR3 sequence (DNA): TGTGCCAGCGTGCGTTGGGGGGGCACAGATACGCAGTATTTT.

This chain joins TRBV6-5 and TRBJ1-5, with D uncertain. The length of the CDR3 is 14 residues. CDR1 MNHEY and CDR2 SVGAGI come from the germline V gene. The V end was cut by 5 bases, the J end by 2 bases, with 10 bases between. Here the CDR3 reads CASSREGGNQPQHF. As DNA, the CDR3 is TGTGCCAGCAGTAGGGAGGGAGGCAATCAGCCCCAGCATTTT.